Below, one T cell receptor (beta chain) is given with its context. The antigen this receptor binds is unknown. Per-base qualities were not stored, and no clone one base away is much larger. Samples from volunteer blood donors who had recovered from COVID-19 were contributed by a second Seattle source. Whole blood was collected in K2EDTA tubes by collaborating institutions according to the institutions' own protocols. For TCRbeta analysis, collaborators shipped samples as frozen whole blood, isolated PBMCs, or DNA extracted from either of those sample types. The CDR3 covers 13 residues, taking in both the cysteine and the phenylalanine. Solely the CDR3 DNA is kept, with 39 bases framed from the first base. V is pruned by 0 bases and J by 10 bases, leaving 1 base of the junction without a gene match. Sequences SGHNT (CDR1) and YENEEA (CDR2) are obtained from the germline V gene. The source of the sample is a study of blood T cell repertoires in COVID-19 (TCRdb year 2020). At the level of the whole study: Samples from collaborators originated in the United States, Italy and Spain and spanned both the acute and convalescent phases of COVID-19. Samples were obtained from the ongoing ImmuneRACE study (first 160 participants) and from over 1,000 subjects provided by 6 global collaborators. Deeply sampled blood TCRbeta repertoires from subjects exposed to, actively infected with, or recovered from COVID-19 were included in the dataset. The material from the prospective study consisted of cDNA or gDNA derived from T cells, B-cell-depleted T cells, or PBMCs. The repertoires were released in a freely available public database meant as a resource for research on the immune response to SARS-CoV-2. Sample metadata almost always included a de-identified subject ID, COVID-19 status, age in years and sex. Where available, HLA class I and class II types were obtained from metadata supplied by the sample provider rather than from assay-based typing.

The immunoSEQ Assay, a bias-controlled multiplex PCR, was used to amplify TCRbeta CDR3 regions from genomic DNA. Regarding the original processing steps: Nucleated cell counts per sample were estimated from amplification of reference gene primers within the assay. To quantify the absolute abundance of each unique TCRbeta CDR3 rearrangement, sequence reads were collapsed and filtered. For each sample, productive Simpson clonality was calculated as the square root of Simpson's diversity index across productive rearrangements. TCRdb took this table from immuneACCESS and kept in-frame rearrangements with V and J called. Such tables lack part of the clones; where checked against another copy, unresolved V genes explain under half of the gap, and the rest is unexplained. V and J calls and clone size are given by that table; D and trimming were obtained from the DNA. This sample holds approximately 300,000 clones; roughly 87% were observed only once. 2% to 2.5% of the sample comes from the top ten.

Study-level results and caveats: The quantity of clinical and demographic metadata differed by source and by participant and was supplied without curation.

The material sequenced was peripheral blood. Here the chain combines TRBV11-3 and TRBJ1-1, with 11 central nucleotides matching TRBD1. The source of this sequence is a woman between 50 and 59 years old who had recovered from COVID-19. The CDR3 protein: CASSLDGTGGAFF. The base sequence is TGTGCCAGCAGCTTAGACGGGACAGGGGGAGCTTTCTTT.